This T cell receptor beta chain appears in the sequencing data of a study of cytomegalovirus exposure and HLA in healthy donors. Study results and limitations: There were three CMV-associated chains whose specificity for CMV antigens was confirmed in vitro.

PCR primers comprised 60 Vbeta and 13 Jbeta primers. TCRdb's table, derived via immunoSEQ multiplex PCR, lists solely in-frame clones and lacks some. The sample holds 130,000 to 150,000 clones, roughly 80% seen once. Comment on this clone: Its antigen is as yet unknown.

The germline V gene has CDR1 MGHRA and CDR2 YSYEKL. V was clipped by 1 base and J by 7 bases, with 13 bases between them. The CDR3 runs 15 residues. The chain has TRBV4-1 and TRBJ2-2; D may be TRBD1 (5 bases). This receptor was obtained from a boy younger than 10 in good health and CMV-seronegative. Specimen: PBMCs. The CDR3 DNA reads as TGCGCCAGCAGCCAAGTATTAGGGGTGGGCGGGGAGCTGTTTTTT. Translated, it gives CASSQVLGVGGELFF.